This T cell receptor beta chain was retrieved from a study of blood T cell repertoires in COVID-19. The CDR3 has 15 residues. Unmatched junction bases numbered 8, after V lost 2 bases and J lost 5 bases. Germline V gene lookup returns CDR1 SGHRS and CDR2 YFSETQ. The data were produced by immunoSEQ multiplex PCR, yet TCRdb's version contains in-frame clones alone and is incomplete. The table records 40,000 to 50,000 clones, around 83% of them present only once. Sequencing was carried out using peripheral blood. V usage is TRBV5-1 and J usage is TRBJ2-5; 8 bases line up with TRBD2. The clonotype comes from a man aged 40-49 years with active COVID-19. CDR3 in amino acids: CASSFSSGLGETQYF. The CDR3, as DNA: TGCGCCAGCAGCTTCAGCTCGGGACTAGGGGAGACCCAGTACTTC.